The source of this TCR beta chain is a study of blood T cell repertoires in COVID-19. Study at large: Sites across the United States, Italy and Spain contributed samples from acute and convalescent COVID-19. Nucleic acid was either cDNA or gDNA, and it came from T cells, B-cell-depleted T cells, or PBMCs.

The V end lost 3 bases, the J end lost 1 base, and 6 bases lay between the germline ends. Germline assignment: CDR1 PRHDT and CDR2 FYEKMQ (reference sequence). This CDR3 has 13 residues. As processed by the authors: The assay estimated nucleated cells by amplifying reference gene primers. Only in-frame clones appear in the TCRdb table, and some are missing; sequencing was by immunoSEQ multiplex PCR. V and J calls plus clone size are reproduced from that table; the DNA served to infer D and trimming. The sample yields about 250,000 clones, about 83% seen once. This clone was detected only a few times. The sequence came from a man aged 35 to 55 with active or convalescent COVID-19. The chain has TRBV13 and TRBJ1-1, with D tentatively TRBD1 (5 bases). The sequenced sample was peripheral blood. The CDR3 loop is CASSLGPNTEAFF. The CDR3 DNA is TGTGCCAGCAGCTTGGGGCCGAACACTGAAGCTTTCTTT.